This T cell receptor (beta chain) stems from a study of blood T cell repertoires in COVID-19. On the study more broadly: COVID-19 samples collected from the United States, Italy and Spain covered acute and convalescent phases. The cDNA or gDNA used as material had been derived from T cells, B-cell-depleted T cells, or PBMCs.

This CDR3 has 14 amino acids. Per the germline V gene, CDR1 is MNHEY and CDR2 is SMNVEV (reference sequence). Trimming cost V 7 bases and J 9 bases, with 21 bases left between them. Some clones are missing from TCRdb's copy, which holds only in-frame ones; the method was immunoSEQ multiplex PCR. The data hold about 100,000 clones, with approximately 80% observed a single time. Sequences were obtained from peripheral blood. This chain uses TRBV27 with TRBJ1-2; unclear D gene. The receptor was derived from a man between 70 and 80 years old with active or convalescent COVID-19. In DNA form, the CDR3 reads TGTGCCAGCAAACCCCCCGGAATTTTGGAGAGCTACACCTTC. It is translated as CASKPPGILESYTF.